This T cell receptor (beta chain) derives from a study of control samples from healthy donors and cancer patients. The CDR3 sequence is 13 residues long. Germline CDR1 is SEHNR and CDR2 is FQNEAQ (reference sequence). Trimming shortened V by 8 bases and J by 1 base, and 8 bases separated the two germline ends. TCRdb's copy holds only in-frame clones and misses some; the assay was immunoSEQ multiplex PCR. The data show more than 100,000 clones, approximately 88% seen once. The V gene is TRBV7-9, the J gene TRBJ2-2; D unresolved. The source of this sequence is a man aged 35 to 55 in good health. The source material was blood. The CDR3 loop is CASATRNTGELFF. The DNA of the CDR3 is TGTGCCAGCGCAACTCGGAACACCGGGGAGCTGTTTTTT. The full variable domain, in which reference TRBV7-9 and TRBJ2-2 provide the parts outside the CDR3, is DTGVSQNPRHKITKRGQNVTFRCDPISEHNRLYWYRQTLGQGPEFLTYFQNEAQLEKSRLLSDRFSAERPKGSFSTLEIQRTEQGDSAMYLCASATRNTGELFFGEGSRLTVL.